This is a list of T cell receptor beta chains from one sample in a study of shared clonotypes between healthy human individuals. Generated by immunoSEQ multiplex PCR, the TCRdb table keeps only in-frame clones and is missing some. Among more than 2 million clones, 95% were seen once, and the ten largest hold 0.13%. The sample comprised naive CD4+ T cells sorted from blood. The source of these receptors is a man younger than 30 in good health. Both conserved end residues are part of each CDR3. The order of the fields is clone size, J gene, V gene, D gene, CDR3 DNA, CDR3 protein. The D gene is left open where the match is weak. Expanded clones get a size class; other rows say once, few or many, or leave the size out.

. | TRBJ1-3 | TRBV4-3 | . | TGCGCCAGCAGCCAAGGGGGGGGAACCATATATTTT | CASSQGGGTIYF
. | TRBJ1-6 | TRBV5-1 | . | TGCGCCAGCAGCTTTGTCGGGAGCTCCTATAATTCACCCCTCCACTTT | CASSFVGSSYNSPLHF
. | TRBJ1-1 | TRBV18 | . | TGTGCCAGCACCGAACAGGATAAAGGCGAAGCTTTCTTT | CASTEQDKGEAFF
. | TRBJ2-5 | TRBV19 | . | TGTGCCAGTAGTACCACACAATGGGAGACCCAGTACTTC | CASSTTQWETQYF
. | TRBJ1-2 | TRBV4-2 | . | TGTGCCAGCAGCCAAGAGACTCCTACAGGGAACTATGGCTACACCTTC | CASSQETPTGNYGYTF
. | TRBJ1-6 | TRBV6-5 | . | TGTGCCAGCCGCTTAGGACAAGATCTGTCACCCCTCCACTTT | CASRLGQDLSPLHF
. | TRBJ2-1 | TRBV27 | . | TGTGCCAGCAGGCTAGTAGTTAGGAATGAGCAGTTCTTC | CASRLVVRNEQFF
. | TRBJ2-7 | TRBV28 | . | TGTGCCAGCAGTTTTGGCCCCTACGAGCAGTACTTC | CASSFGPYEQYF
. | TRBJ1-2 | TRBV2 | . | TGTGCCAGCACCGGGACACACTCTAACTATGGCTACACCTTC | CASTGTHSNYGYTF
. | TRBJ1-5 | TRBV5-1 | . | TGCGCCAGCAGCCGGGGGGACAGCAATCAGCCCCAGCATTTT | CASSRGDSNQPQHF
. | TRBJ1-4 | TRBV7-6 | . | TGTGCCAGCAGCCCCATGGGAAGGGGTAAGAATGAAAAACTGTTTTTT | CASSPMGRGKNEKLFF
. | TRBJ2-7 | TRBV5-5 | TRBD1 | TGTGCCAGCAGCTTAAGGGGACAGGGCGGCTCCTACGAGCAGTACTTC | CASSLRGQGGSYEQYF
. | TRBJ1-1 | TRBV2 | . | TGTGCCAGCAGGCCGACAGATTCGGGCACTGAAGCTTTCTTT | CASRPTDSGTEAFF
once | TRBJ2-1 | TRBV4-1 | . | TGCGCCAGCAGCCAAGATTTTACCGGTAGCTCCTACAATGAGCAGTTCTTC | CASSQDFTGSSYNEQFF
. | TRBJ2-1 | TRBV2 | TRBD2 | TGTGCCAGCAGTGGGACCGGGACTACGATGCTGTTCTTC | CASSGTGTTMLFF
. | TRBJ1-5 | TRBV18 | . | TGTGCCAGCTCACCATCGGAGGGTTTCGGGCCCCAGCATTTT | CASSPSEGFGPQHF
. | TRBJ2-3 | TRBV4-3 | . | TGCGCCAGCAGCCAAGAGGGGGCTAGCACAGATACGCAGTATTTT | CASSQEGASTDTQYF
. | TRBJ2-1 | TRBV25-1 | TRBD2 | TGTGCCAGCAGAGGTAGCGGGGGGCAGAGCTCCTACAATGAGCAGTTCTTC | CASRGSGGQSSYNEQFF
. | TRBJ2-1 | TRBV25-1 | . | TGTGCCAGCAGTGGAGGACGGCGTGGTCCGCAGTTCTTC | CASSGGRRGPQFF
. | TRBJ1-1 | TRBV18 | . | TGTGCCAGCTCACCTAGTCTAATCATGAACACTGAAGCTTTCTTT | CASSPSLIMNTEAFF
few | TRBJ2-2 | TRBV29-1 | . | TGCAGCGTTGGGACGACGTGGGGCGGGGAGCTGTTTTTT | CSVGTTWGGELFF
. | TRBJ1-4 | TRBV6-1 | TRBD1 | TGTGCCAGCAGCTCGGGACAGTCTCCTAATGAAAAACTGTTTTTT | CASSSGQSPNEKLFF
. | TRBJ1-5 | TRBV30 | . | TGTGCCTGGGGGGCGGGTAGCAATCAGCCCCAGCATTTT | CAWGAGSNQPQHF
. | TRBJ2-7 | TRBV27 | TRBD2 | TGTGCCAGCAGTTTATCTCTAGCGGGAGGGCTTTACGAGCAGTACTTC | CASSLSLAGGLYEQYF